This T cell receptor (beta chain) emerged from a study of regulatory T cells in long-lasting Graves disease. Time point specified: newly diagnosed GD, antithyroid drugs for less than 3 months. Isolated PBMC RNA provided the starting material for the TCR library. The CDR3 length is 14 residues. Germline V gives CDR1 ENHRY, CDR2 SYGVKD. Trimming shortened V by 0 bases and J by 3 bases, and 8 bases separated the two germline ends. This clonotype was recorded many times. Antigen: not known. Study results and limitations: Thyroid tissue went unexamined; only peripheral blood was analyzed.

Both iRepertoire HTBI primers and Arm-PCR of CDR3 regions were used to build the TCR beta libraries. TCRdb called the multiplex PCR reads again in MiXCR, with one record for every CDR3 protein. The sample shows around 480,000 distinct CDR3 sequences, 15% to 20% of them seen only once. These data were likewise used in another study, on T cells in Graves' hyperthyroidism and ophthalmopathy. This second report adds: A set of HTBI primers served as the primers for a first-round RT-PCR of the TCR CDR3.

The source is a man aged 35-49 years with Graves disease. Sequencing used peripheral blood mononuclear cells (PBMCs), obtained at new diagnosis, from a patient treated with antithyroid drugs. The genes are TRBV10-3 and TRBJ2-5, with D unresolved. The DNA of the CDR3 is TGTGCCATCAGTGAGTCGTTTCGGAAAGAGACCCAGTACTTC. Encoded protein: CAISESFRKETQYF.